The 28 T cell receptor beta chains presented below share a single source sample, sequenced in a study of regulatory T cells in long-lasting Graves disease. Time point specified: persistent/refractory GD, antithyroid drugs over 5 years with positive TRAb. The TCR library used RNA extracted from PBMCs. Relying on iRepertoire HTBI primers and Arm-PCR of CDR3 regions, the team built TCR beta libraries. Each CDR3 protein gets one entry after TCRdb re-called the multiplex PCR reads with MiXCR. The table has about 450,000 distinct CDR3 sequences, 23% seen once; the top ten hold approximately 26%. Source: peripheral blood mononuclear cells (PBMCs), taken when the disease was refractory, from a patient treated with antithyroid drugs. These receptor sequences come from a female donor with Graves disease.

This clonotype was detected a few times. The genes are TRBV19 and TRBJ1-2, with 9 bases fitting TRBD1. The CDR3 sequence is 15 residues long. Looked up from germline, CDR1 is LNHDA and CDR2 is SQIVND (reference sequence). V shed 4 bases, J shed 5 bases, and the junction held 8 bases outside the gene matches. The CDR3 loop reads CASSKQGAEGYGYTF. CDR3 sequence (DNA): TGTGCCAGTAGTAAACAGGGGGCGGAGGGGTATGGCTACACCTTC.

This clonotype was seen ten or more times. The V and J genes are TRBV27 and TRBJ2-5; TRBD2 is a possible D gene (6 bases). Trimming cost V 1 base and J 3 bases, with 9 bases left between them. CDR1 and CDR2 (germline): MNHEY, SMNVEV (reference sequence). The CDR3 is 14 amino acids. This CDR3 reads CASSLLASEETQYF. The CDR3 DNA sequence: TGTGCCAGCAGTTTATTGGCTAGCGAAGAGACCCAGTACTTC.

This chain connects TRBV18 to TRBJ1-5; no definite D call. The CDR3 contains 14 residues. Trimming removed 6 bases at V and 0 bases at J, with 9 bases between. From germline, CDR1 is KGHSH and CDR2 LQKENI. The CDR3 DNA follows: TGTGCCAGCTCCGGTAGTAATAGCAATCAGCCCCAGCATTTT. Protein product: CASSGSNSNQPQHF.

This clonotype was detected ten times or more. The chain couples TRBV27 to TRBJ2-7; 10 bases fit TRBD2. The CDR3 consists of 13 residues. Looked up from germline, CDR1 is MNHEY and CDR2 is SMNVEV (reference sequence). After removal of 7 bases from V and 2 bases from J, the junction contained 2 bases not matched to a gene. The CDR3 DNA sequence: TGTGCCAGCAAGCGGGGGGGGACCTACGAGCAGTACTTC. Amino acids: CASKRGGTYEQYF.

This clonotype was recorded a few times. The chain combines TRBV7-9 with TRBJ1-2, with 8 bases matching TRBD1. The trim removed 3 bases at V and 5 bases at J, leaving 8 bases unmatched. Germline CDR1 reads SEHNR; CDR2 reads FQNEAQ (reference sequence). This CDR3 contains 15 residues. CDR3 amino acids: CASSFSSGGAYGYTF. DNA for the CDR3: TGTGCCAGCAGCTTCTCGTCAGGGGGCGCGTATGGCTACACCTTC.

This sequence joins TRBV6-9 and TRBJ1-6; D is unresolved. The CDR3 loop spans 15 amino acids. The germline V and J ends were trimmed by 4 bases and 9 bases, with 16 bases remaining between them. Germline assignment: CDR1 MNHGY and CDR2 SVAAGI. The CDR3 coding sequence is TGTGCCAGCAGTTTAGACGGGTCCACGGGTTCACCCCTCCACTTT. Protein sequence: CASSLDGSTGSPLHF.

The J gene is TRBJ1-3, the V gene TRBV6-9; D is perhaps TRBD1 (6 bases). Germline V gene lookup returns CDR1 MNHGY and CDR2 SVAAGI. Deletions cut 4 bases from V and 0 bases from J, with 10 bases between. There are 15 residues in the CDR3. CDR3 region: CASSFGQYSGNTIYF. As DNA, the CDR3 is TGTGCCAGCAGTTTTGGACAGTACTCTGGAAACACCATATATTTT.

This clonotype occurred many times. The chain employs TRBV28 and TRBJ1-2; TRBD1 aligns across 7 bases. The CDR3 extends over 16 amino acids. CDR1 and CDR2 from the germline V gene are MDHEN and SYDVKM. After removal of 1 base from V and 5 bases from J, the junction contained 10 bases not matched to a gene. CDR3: CASSLYVGTAFYGYTF. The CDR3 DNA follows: TGTGCCAGCAGTTTATACGTTGGGACAGCCTTTTATGGCTACACCTTC.

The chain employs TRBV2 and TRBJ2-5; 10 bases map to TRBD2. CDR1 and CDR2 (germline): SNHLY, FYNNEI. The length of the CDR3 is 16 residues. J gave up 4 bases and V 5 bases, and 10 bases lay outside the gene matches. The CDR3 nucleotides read TGTGCCAGCAGTAGCCTAGCGGGAGTGGGTCGAGAGACCCAGTACTTC. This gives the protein CASSSLAGVGRETQYF.

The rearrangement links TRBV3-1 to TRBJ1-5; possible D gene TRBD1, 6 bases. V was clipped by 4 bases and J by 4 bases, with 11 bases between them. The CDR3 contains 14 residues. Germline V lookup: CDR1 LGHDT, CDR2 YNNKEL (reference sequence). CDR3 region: CASSPTQGNQPQHF. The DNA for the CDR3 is TGTGCCAGCAGCCCGACACAGGGAAATCAGCCCCAGCATTTT.

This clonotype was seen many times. The CDR3 DNA sequence: TGTGCCAGCAGCTGGGTAACCGGGGAGCTGTTTTTT. It is translated as CASSWVTGELFF. This rearrangement joins TRBV5-8 to TRBJ2-2; no firm D call. V was shortened by 3 bases and J by 5 bases, with 5 bases between the two germline ends. The CDR3 runs 12 residues. Per germline, CDR1 SGHTS and CDR2 YDEGEE.

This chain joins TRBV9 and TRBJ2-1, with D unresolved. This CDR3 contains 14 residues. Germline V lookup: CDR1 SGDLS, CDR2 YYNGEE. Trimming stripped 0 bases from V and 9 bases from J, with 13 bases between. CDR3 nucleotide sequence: TGTGCCAGCAGCGTAGCCCCGGACGTTTTTGAGCAGTTCTTC. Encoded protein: CASSVAPDVFEQFF.

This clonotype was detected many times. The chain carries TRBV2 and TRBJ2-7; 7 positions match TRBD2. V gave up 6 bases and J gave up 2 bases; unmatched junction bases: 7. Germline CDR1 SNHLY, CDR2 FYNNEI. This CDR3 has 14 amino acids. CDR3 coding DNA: TGTGCCAGCAGACCTAGCGGACTAACCTACGAGCAGTACTTC. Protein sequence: CASRPSGLTYEQYF.

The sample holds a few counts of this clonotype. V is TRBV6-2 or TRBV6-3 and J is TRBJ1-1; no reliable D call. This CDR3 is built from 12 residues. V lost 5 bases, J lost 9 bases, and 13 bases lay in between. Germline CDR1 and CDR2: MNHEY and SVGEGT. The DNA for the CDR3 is TGTGCCAGCAGTCCGAACCGGTTTCAAGCTTTCTTT. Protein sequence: CASSPNRFQAFF.

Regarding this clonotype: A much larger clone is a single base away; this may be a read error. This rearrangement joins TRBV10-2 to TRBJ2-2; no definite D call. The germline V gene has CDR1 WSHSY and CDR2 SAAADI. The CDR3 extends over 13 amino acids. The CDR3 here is CVSSRRDTGELFF. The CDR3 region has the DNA TGCGTCAGCAGTAGACGGGACACCGGGGAGCTGTTTTTT.

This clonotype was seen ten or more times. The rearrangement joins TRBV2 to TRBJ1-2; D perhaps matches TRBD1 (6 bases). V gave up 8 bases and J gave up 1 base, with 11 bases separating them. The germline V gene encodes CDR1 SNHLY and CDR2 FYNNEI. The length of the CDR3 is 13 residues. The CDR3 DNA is TGTGCCAGCGTGGACAGATTTAACTATGGCTACACCTTC. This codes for CASVDRFNYGYTF. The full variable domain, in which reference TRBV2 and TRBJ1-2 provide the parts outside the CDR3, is EPEVTQTPSHQVTQMGQEVILRCVPISNHLYFYWYRQILGQKVEFLVSFYNNEISEKSEIFDDQFSVERPDGSNFTLKIRSTKLEDSAMYFCASVDRFNYGYTFGSGTRLTVV.

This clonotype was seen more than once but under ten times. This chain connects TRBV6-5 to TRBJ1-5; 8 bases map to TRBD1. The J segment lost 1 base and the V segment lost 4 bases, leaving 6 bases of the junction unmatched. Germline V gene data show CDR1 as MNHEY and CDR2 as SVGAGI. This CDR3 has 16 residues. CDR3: CASSSSTGASNQPQHF. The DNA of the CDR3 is TGTGCCAGCAGTTCCTCGACAGGGGCGAGCAATCAGCCCCAGCATTTT.

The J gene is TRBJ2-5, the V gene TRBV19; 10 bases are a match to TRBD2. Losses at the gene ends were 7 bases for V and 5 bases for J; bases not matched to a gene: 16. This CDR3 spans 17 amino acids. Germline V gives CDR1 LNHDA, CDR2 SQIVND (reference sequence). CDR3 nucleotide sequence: TGTGCCAGTACCATACGTCCTAGCGGGAGTGTCGGGGAGACCCAGTACTTC. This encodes CASTIRPSGSVGETQYF.

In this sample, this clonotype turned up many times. The CDR3: CASSVGQGKVEQYF. The DNA for the CDR3 is TGTGCCAGCAGTGTAGGACAGGGGAAGGTCGAGCAGTACTTC. The J gene is TRBJ2-7, the V gene TRBV6-1, with TRBD1 matching over 9 bases. The junction had 7 bases not matched to a gene; V was cut back by 4 bases and J by 6 bases. CDR1 and CDR2 (germline): MNHNS, SASEGT. The CDR3 contains 14 residues.

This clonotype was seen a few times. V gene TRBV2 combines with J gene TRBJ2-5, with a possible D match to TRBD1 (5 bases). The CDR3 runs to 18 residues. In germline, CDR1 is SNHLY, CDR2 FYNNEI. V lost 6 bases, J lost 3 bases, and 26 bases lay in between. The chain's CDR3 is CASSYDSRLGHKKETQYF. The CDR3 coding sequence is TGTGCCAGCAGCTACGACAGTCGATTAGGGCATAAAAAAGAGACCCAGTACTTC.

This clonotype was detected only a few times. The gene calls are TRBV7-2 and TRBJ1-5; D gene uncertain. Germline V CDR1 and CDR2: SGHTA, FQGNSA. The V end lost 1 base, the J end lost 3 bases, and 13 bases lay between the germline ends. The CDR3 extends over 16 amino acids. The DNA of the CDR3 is TGTGCCAGCAGCTTAGGTGCAGTTACCACCAATCAGCCCCAGCATTTT. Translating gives CASSLGAVTTNQPQHF. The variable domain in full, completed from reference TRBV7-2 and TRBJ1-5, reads GAGVSQSPSNKVTEKGKDVELRCDPISGHTALYWYRQSLGQGLEFLIYFQGNSAPDKSGLPSDRFSAERTGGSVSTLTIQRTQQEDSAVYLCASSLGAVTTNQPQHFGDGTRLSIL.

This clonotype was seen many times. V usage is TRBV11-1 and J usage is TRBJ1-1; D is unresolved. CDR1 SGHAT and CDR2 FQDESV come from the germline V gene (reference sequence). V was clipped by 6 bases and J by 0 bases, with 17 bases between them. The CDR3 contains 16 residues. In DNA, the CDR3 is TGTGCCAGCAGTGGAGGGCCTGGCTCCATGAACACTGAAGCTTTCTTT. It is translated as CASSGGPGSMNTEAFF.

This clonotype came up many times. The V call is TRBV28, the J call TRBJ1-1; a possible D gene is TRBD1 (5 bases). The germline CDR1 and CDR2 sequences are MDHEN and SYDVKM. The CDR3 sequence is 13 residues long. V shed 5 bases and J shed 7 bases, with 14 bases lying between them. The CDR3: CASSKTAPYEAFF. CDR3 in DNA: TGTGCCAGCAGTAAGACAGCCCCTTATGAAGCTTTCTTT.

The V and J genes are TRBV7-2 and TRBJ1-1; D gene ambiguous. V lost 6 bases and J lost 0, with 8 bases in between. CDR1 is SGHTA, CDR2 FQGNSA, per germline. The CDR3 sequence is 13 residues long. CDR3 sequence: CASSRKVNTEAFF. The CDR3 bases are TGTGCCAGCAGTCGTAAGGTGAACACTGAAGCTTTCTTT.

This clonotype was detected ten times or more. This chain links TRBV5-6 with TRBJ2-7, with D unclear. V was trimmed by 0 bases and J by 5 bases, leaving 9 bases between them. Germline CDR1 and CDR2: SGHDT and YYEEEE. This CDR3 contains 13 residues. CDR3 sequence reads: CASSLGRLDEQYF. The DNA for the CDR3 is TGTGCCAGCAGCTTGGGACGCTTGGACGAGCAGTACTTC.

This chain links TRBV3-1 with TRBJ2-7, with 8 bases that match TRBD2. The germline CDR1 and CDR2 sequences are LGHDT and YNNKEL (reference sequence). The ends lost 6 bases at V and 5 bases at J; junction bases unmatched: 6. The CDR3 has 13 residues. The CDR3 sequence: CASRAGTRNEQYF. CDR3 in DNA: TGTGCCAGCAGAGCAGGGACTAGGAACGAGCAGTACTTC.

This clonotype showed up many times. CDR3 sequence (DNA): TGTGCCAGCAGACAAAGCGGGAGTACAGGCGGGGAGCTGTTTTTT. Amino acid sequence: CASRQSGSTGGELFF. The chain combines TRBV6-1 with TRBJ2-2; 8 bases match TRBD2. The CDR3 has 15 residues. Trimming took 6 bases from V and 7 from J; bases not matched to a gene: 10. The germline V gene has CDR1 MNHNS and CDR2 SASEGT.

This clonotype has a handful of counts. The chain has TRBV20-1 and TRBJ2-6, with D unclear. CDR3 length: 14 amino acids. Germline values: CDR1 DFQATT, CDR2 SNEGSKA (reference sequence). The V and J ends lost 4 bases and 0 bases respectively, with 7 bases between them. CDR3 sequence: CSATPVSGANVLTF. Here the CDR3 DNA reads TGCAGTGCTACCCCGGTCTCTGGGGCCAACGTCCTGACTTTC.